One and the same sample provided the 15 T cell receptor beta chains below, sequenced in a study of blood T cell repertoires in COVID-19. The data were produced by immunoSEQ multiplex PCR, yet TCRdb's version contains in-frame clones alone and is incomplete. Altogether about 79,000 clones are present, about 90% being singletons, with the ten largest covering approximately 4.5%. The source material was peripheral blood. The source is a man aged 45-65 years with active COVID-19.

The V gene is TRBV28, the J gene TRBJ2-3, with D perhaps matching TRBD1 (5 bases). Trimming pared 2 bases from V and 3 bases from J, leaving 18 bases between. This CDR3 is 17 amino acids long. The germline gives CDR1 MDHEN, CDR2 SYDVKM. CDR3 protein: CASSLVGRVIGTDTQYF. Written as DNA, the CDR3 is TGTGCCAGCAGTTTAGTCGGCAGGGTCATTGGGACAGATACGCAGTATTTT.

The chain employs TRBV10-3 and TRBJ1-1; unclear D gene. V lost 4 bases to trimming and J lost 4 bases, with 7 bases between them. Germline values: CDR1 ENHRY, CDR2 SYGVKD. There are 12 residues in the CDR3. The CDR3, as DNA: TGTGCCATCAGTGTTGCCGGCACTGAAGCTTTCTTT. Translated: CAISVAGTEAFF.

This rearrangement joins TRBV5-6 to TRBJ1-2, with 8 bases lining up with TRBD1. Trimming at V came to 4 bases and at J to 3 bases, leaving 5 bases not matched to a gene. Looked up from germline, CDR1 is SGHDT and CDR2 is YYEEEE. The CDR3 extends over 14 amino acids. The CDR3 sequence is CASSGTGKHYGYTF. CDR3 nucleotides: TGTGCCAGCAGCGGGACAGGCAAACACTATGGCTACACCTTC. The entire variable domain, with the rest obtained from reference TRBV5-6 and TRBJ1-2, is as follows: DAGVTQSPTHLIKTRGQQVTLRCSPKSGHDTVSWYQQALGQGPQFIFQYYEEEERQRGNFPDRFSGHQFPNYSSELNVNALLLGDSALYLCASSGTGKHYGYTFGSGTRLTVV.

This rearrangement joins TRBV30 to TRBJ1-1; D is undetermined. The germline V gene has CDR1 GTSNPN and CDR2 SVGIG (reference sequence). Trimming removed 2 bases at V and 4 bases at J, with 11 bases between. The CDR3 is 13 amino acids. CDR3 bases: TGTGCCTGGAGTTGGCGGGAGTCCACTGAAGCTTTCTTT. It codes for CAWSWRESTEAFF.

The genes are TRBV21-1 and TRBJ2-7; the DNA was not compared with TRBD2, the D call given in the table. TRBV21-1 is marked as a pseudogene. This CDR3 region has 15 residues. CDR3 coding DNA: TGTGCCAGCAGCCCCCTAGCGGGAGGCCCCTACGAGCAGTACTTC. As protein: CASSPLAGGPYEQYF.

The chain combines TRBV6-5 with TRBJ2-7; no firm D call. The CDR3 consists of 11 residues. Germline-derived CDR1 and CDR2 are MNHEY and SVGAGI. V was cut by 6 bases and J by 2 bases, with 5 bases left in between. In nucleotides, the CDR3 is TGTGCCAGCAGCAACACCTACGAGCAGTACTTC. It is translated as CASSNTYEQYF.

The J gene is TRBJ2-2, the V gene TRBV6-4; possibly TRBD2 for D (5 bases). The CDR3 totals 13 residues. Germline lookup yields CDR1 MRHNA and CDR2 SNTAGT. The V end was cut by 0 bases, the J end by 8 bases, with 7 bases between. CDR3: CASSDSGGGELFF. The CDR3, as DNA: TGTGCCAGCAGTGACTCTGGAGGAGGGGAGCTGTTTTTT.

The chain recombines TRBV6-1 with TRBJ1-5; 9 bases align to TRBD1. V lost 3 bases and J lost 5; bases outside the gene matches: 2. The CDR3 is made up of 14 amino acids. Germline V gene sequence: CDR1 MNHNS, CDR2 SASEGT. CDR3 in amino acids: CASSETGGYQPQHF. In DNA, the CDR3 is TGTGCCAGCAGTGAGACAGGGGGGTATCAGCCCCAGCATTTT.

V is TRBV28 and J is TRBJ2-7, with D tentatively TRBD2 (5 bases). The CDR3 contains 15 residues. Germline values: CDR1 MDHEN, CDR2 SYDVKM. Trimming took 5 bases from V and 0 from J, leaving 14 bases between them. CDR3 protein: CASSPGLASSYEQYF. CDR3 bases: TGTGCCAGCAGTCCCGGACTGGCGAGCTCCTACGAGCAGTACTTC. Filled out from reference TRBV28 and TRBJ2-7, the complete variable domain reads DVKVTQSSRYLVKRTGEKVFLECVQDMDHENMFWYRQDPGLGLRLIYFSYDVKMKEKGDIPEGYSVSREKKERFSLILESASTNQTSMYLCASSPGLASSYEQYFGPGTRLTVT.

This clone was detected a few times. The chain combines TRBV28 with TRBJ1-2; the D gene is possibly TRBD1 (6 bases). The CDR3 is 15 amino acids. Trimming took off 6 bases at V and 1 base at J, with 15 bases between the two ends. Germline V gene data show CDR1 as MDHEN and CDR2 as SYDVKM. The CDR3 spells CASRKQGRFNYGYTF. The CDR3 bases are TGTGCCAGCAGAAAACAGGGTAGATTTAACTATGGCTACACCTTC.

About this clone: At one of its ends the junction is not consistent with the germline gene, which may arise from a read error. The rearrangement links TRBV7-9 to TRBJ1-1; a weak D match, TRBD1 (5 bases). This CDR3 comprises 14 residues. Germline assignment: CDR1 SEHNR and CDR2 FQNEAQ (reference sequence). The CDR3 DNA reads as TGTGCCAGCAGCTCCCATATGCGGGGCACTGAAACTTTCTTT. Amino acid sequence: CASSSHMRGTETFF.

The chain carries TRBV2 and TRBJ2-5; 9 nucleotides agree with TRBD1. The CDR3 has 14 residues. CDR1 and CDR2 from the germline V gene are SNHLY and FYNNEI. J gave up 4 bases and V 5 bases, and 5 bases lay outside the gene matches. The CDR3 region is CASSPGTGRETQYF. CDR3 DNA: TGTGCCAGCAGTCCCGGGACAGGGCGAGAGACCCAGTACTTC.

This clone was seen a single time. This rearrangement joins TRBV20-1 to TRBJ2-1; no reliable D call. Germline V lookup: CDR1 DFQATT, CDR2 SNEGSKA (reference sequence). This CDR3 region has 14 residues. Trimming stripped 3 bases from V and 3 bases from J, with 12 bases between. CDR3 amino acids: CSASILSGYNEQFF. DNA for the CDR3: TGCAGTGCTAGTATTCTCTCAGGCTACAATGAGCAGTTCTTC.

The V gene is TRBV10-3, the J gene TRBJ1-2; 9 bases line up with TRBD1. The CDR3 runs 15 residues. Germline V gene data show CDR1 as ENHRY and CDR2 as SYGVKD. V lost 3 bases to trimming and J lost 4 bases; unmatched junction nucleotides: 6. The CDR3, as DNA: TGTGCCATCAGTGAACCCGACAGGGGGACCTATGGCTACACCTTC. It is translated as CAISEPDRGTYGYTF.

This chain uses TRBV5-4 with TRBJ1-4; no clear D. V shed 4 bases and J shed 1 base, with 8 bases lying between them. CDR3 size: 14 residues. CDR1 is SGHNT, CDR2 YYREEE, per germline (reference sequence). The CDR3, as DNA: TGTGCCAGCAGCCCCGGAGGAACTAATGAAAAACTGTTTTTT. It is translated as CASSPGGTNEKLFF.